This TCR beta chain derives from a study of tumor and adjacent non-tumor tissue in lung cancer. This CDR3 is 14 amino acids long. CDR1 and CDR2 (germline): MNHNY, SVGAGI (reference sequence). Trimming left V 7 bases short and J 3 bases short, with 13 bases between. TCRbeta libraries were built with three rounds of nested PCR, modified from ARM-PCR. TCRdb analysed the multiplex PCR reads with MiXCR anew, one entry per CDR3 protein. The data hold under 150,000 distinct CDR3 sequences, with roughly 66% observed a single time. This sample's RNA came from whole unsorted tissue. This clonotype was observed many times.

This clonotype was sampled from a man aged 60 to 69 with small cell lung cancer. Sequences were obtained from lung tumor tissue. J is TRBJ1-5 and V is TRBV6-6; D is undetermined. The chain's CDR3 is CASNYQGNNQPQHF. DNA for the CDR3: TGTGCCAGCAACTACCAAGGGAACAATCAGCCCCAGCATTTT.